The 9 T cell receptor beta chains below come from one sample, sequenced in a study of control samples from healthy donors and cancer patients. Profiled with immunoSEQ multiplex PCR; TCRdb holds only in-frame clones, not every one. The sample comprises over 100,000 clones, around nine tenths of which are singletons, and about 4.2% rests with the top ten. The sequencing input was blood. All receptors derive from a human donor in good health. The donor label of this sample is uncertain.

This sequence joins TRBV5-6 and TRBJ1-2; 9 bases match TRBD1. V lost 4 bases, J lost 3 bases, and 10 bases stayed unmatched. Germline V gene data show CDR1 as SGHDT and CDR2 as YYEEEE. The CDR3 covers 16 residues. CDR3 residues: CASSPEGTGSYYGYTF. Here the CDR3 DNA reads TGTGCCAGCAGCCCGGAGGGGACAGGGAGTTACTATGGCTACACCTTC.

The chain links TRBV5-5 to TRBJ2-2, with 11 bases lining up with TRBD2. The V and J ends lost 0 bases and 5 bases, in that order; junction bases with no gene match: 15. The CDR3 is 20 residues long. Germline CDR1 reads SGHKS; CDR2 reads YYEKEE (reference sequence). The CDR3: CASSLESILAGGGKTGELFF. The DNA of the CDR3 is TGTGCCAGCAGCTTGGAATCCATCCTAGCGGGGGGTGGAAAGACCGGGGAGCTGTTTTTT.

CDR3 sequence reads: CASSPGITTTQYF. The CDR3, as DNA: TGTGCCAGCAGCCCAGGGATAACTACCACGCAGTATTTT. The chain recombines TRBV11-2 with TRBJ2-3; tentative D call: TRBD1 (5 bases). The CDR3 has 13 residues. Germline values: CDR1 SGHAT, CDR2 FQNNGV. The V end lost 5 bases, the J end lost 9 bases, and 15 bases lay between the germline ends.

This chain connects TRBV11-2 to TRBJ1-1; D is uncertain. CDR3 length: 14 amino acids. From germline, CDR1 is SGHAT and CDR2 FQNNGV. V was pared by 2 bases and J by 6 bases, with 13 bases between. The CDR3 DNA is TGTGCCAGCAGCTTATTTGTGGGAGGCCCTGAAGCTTTCTTT. Translating it yields CASSLFVGGPEAFF.

The V gene is TRBV6-5, the J gene TRBJ2-7; TRBD1 matches at 7 bases. The CDR3 runs 15 residues. The junction had 8 bases not matched to a gene; V was cut back by 5 bases and J by 1 base. Per the germline V gene, CDR1 is MNHEY and CDR2 is SVGAGI. CDR3 sequence reads: CASSHRGAGSYEQYF. The CDR3 DNA sequence: TGTGCCAGCAGTCACAGGGGAGCTGGATCCTACGAGCAGTACTTC.

J is TRBJ1-1 and V is TRBV28, with 10 bases matching TRBD1. Germline V gene sequence: CDR1 MDHEN, CDR2 SYDVKM. V shed 2 bases and J 4 bases; nucleotides not matched to a gene: 7. This CDR3 comprises 16 residues. CDR3 in DNA: TGTGCCAGCAGTTTAGGCGACAGGGGGCAGGTCACTGAAGCTTTCTTT. Protein sequence: CASSLGDRGQVTEAFF.

This clone was counted once. Written as DNA, the CDR3 is TGTGCCAGCAGTCAGAGACAGGGGGAAGTATCTGGGGCCAACGTCCTGACTTTC. It is translated as CASSQRQGEVSGANVLTF. V usage is TRBV6-6 and J usage is TRBJ2-6, with TRBD1 matching 9 bases. This CDR3 is 18 amino acids long. Germline CDR1 is MNHNY and CDR2 is SVGAGI (reference sequence). V lost 5 bases, J lost 1 base, and 9 bases stayed unmatched.

This sequence joins TRBV28 and TRBJ1-6, with TRBD1 matching 10 bases. V lost 4 bases and J lost 6; bases outside the gene matches: 9. CDR1 MDHEN and CDR2 SYDVKM come from the germline V gene. The CDR3 has 17 amino acids. DNA of the CDR3: TGTGCCAGCAGTTCCCCCCCGGGACAGGGGATTAATTCACCCCTCCACTTT. It is translated as CASSSPPGQGINSPLHF.

V is TRBV15 and J is TRBJ1-5; 10 positions match TRBD1. The V gene's germline CDR1 is LNHNV and CDR2 YYDKDF (reference sequence). V trimming: 4 bases; J trimming: 8 bases; junction bases outside the gene matches: 5. The CDR3 loop spans 14 amino acids. CDR3 bases: TGTGCCACCAGCACCAGACAGGGGGCAAAGCCCCAGCATTTT. Translating it yields CATSTRQGAKPQHF. Complete variable domain (other parts from reference TRBV15 and TRBJ1-5): DAMVIQNPRYQVTQFGKPVTLSCSQTLNHNVMYWYQQKSSQAPKLLFHYYDKDFNNEADTPDNFQSRRPNTSFCFLDIRSPGLGDTAMYLCATSTRQGAKPQHFGDGTRLSIL.